The entry that follows covers one T cell receptor beta chain sequence. Its antigen has not been determined. Base qualities are not at hand, and no much larger clone is one base apart. These data originate in a study of cytomegalovirus exposure and HLA in healthy donors (TCRdb year 2017). Context from the whole study: An earlier analysis of 550 to 700 of the donors reported 276 Gb of sequence data and about 100 million unique TCR beta sequences from approximately 180 million T cells. Around 320 gigabases of sequencing data and 70 million to 100 million unique TCR sequences were included in an early release covering about 620 HLA-typed donors. Of the 350 to 450 genotyped donors, 81% were placed in the genetic ancestry cluster associated with self-reported Caucasian donors. The study was designed to test whether signatures of past pathogen exposure could be identified by cataloging public T cell receptors. The study profiled the T cell repertoires of more than 500 subjects by immunosequencing and related them to cytomegalovirus serostatus. Along with the 666-subject first cohort, a separate validation cohort of over 90 different subjects was used. High-throughput TCR immunosequencing, statistical association of individual TCRs with disease status, and machine learning were combined to predict cytomegalovirus infection status. In a later analysis, previously published TCR beta repertoires from 666 donors were re-analyzed and high-resolution HLA genotyping was added so that TCR occurrence patterns could be studied. Rather than drawing on any new phenotypic data, the later analysis identified candidate immune exposures from TCR beta sequences and the way those sequences occurred across donors. An earlier analysis of 450 to 750 of the donors used high-throughput TCR beta sequencing to judge whether each TCR beta V gene segment behaved as functional or pseudogenic. Alongside the repertoire data, information on donor age, sex, ethnicity and CMV serostatus was compiled. Genome-wide SNP genotypes for about 65% of the 666 donors were used in a later genetic analysis, which treated that subset as a discovery cohort. Every repertoire in the discovery cohort had been generated on one and the same sequencing platform. Both class I and class II loci were covered by HLA typing, at four-digit resolution. The number of typed donors differed by locus: roughly 629-640 for A, B, C, DRB1 and DQB1; 500 to 550 for DQA1; around 610 for DPA1; and approximately 450 for DPB1. Because of strong linkage in the cohort, a few DR-DQ haplotypes were treated as single units for association and clustering. Across roughly 420 genotyped donors of the cohort, an average of roughly 250,000 unique TCR beta nucleotide sequences per donor were sequenced, and around 19% of those sequences were non-productive.

To prepare the library, the immunoSEQ multiplex PCR assay was applied. For the multiplex PCR, a mixture combining 60 forward primers for TCR Vbeta segments and 13 reverse primers for TCR Jbeta segments was used. The CDR3 region of rearranged TCR beta genes was amplified from genomic DNA by a multiplex PCR assay. Amplified TCR beta libraries were sequenced as 87-base-pair reads on the Illumina HiSeq System. The paper's data handling went like this. A later analysis counted approximately 84 million unique TCR beta chains across the 690 or so repertoires, and roughly 11 million of these chains were shared by at least two donors. Raw reads were error-corrected and collapsed into unique sequences by a nearest-neighbor algorithm in which closely related sequences were merged to remove PCR and sequencing errors. To assign V, D and J gene segments, CDR3 sequences were aligned to IMGT reference sequences. For a sequence to be retained, a match of at least six nucleotides was required to both a V gene segment and a J gene segment. A rearrangement was called productive if the CDR3 had no stop codons and remained in frame with V and J, and every other rearrangement was called non-productive. CDR3 was defined according to IMGT convention as the region running from the second conserved V-encoded cysteine to the conserved J-encoded phenylalanine. In an earlier analysis of around 600 of the donors, sequences lacking an unambiguous match to a single V gene segment were excluded. In an earlier analysis of about 590 of the donors, a V segment was called functional when productive rearrangements were above 56.7%, and segregating when the standard deviation between donors exceeded 5%. A statistical classification framework was built to diagnose cytomegalovirus status from the catalog of TCR beta chain sequences. V and J gene assignment, in a later analysis, came from comparing TCR nucleotide sequences with IMGT/GENE-DB human TR gene sequences. In a later analysis, CDR3 sequences and most-parsimonious VDJ recombination scenarios were assigned using the TCRdist pipeline. In a later analysis, each TCR beta chain was defined by its CDR3 amino acid sequence together with its V-gene family, and reads lacking a unique V-gene family were excluded. In a later analysis, around 650 highly shared, low-generation-probability nucleotide sequences were removed to address suspected cross-contamination and a sequencing artifact. For each public chain, a later analysis derived a clonal expansion index from normalized ranks of inferred template counts within each repertoire. In a later analysis, generation probabilities were computed using a VDJ recombination model fitted to out-of-frame rearrangements, and the results were checked against IGoR. A later analysis scored TCR-TCR, TCR-HLA and TCR-CMV co-occurrence with hypergeometric tests, applying a repertoire-size bias correction to TCR pairs. To estimate false discovery rates, a later analysis permuted the HLA or CMV assignments 20 times. A later analysis grouped co-occurring TCRs with DBSCAN, adding TCRdist sequence similarity when clustering within HLA-allele-positive subsets. For co-occurrence clustering, repertoires with fewer than 30,000 or more than 120,000 public chains were excluded, along with five repertoires with anomalous nucleotide sharing. TCRdb carries this immuneACCESS record with in-frame sequences only. Its versions omit some clonotypes, under half of them owing to an unresolved V gene in the studies checked, with the rest unexplained. Clone size and the V and J calls come from that table; the DNA yielded D and trimming. The sample includes some 180,000 clones, with roughly 80% observed a single time. Of the sample, about 2.3% falls within the top ten clones.

V sheds 2 bases and J sheds 8 bases, leaving 12 bases between their ends. In the germline V gene, CDR1 corresponds to SGHAT and CDR2 to FQNNGV. Inclusive of the bounding cysteine and phenylalanine, the CDR3 is 14 residues long. Only CDR3 DNA is held: 42 bases, read in frame from base 1. Beyond this particular receptor, the publication reports: At a false discovery rate of 0.05, a later analysis linked around 17,000 TCR beta sequences to specific HLA alleles. Because counts were too low, around 18 rarely observed V segments, including chromosome 9 orphons, were left out of the earlier analysis of roughly 600 of the donors. A further reported finding was that TCR beta sequences accurately predicted the HLA-A and HLA-B alleles for most subjects in the first cohort. The classifier was reported to diagnose cytomegalovirus status with high specificity and sensitivity in both the original cohort and the validation cohort. According to a later analysis, most CMV-associated TCR beta chains appeared to be HLA-restricted, and the HLA associations seemed to be driven largely by CMV exposure. The authors suggested that the approach could potentially be extended to other disease states and immunological phenotypes. Linkage disequilibrium might explain the correlated functional status among segregating V segments, but an unknown experimental factor could not be excluded. A few of the identified cytomegalovirus-associated TCR beta chains were confirmed in vitro to be specific for cytomegalovirus antigens. A later analysis found that TCR association rates varied across HLA loci, with DRB1 alleles showing the most associated TCRs and HLA-C alleles the fewest. Because the 87-base-pair reads could not distinguish some IMGT-functional V segments, including TRBV6-2 and TRBV6-3, those segments were excluded. In the study, 150 to 200 TCR beta chains were listed as associated with cytomegalovirus. Immune exposure information for the cohort was limited to CMV serostatus. In an earlier analysis of 587 of the donors, most TCR beta V segments appeared in productive rearrangements about 90% or about 30% of the time, broadly matching IMGT annotations. A group of highly shared sequence variants was considered likely to be a technical artifact of the sequencing pipeline. Because HLA typing was unavailable for some donors at each locus, only the typed subset was used in association tests. The cohort was sequenced for TCR beta chains only, and without alpha or paired-chain data the features that could be detected were limited. Most TCR sequences were observed very rarely across donors, whereas some public TCRs were present in many individuals. Roughly uniform sequencing depth across donors was assumed in presence/absence analyses, although this assumption may not hold. According to a later genetic analysis, donors in an Asian-associated ancestry cluster had fewer N-insertions in productive TCRs than the approximately 700-donor mean. When HLA alleles, especially DR and DQ, strongly co-occurred, TCR associations were difficult to assign to individual alleles. A later analysis found that HLA-associated TCR beta chains were more clonally expanded and had lower generation probabilities than equally common non-associated chains. A later genetic analysis associated a missense DCLRE1C variant with V-gene and J-gene trimming of TCR beta chains, and an independent cohort replicated the association. A later analysis reported that several top co-occurrence clusters appeared linked to parvovirus B19, influenza, CMV and Epstein-Barr virus.

In total, 630 or so healthy bone marrow donors made up the cohort. All cohort members were sampled while nominally healthy, although unrecorded immune exposures were likely present. The donor tested CMV seronegative, placing the donor among the approximately 400 seronegative members of the cohort. A peripheral blood sample was collected from each donor, and TCR beta sequencing was performed on peripheral blood mononuclear cells. The Qiagen DNeasy Blood Extraction Kit was used to extract genomic DNA from the blood cell samples. The rearranged chain carries TRBV11-2 and TRBJ1-4, and possibly TRBD1, on 5 matching bases. The sequence was obtained from a male donor in good health and CMV-seronegative. The sequencing input was PBMCs. The DNA sequence is given as TGTGCCAGCAGCTTATTTGGGGCGGGAGAAAAACTGTTTTTT. The resulting protein is CASSLFGAGEKLFF.